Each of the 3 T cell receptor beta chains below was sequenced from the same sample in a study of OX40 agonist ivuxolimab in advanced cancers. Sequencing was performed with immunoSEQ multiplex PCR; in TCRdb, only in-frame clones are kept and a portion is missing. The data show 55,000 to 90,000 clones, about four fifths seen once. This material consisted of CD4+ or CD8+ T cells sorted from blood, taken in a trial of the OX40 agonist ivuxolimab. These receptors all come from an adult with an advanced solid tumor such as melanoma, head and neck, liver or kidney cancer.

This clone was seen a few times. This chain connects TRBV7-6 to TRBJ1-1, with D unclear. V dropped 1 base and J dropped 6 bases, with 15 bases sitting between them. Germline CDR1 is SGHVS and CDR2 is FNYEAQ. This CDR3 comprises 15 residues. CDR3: CASSLERLGISEAFF. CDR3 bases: TGTGCCAGCAGCTTAGAGCGCCTGGGTATTTCTGAAGCTTTCTTT. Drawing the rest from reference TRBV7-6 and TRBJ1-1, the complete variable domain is GAGVSQSPRYKVTKRGQDVALRCDPISGHVSLYWYRQALGQGPEFLTYFNYEAQQDKSGLPNDRFSAERPEGSISTLTIQRTEQRDSAMYRCASSLERLGISEAFFGQGTRLTVV.

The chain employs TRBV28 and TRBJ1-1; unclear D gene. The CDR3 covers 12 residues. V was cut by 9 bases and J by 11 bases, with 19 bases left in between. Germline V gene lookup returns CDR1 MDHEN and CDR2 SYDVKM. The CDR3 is CASVSPPAGAFF. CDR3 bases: TGTGCCAGTGTTTCCCCACCGGCTGGGGCTTTCTTT.

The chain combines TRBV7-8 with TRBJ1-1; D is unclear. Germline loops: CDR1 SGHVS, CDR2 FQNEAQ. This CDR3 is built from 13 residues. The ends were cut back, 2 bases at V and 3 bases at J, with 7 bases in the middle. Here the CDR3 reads CASSLRVDTEAFF. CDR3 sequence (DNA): TGTGCCAGCAGCTTAAGGGTGGACACTGAAGCTTTCTTT.